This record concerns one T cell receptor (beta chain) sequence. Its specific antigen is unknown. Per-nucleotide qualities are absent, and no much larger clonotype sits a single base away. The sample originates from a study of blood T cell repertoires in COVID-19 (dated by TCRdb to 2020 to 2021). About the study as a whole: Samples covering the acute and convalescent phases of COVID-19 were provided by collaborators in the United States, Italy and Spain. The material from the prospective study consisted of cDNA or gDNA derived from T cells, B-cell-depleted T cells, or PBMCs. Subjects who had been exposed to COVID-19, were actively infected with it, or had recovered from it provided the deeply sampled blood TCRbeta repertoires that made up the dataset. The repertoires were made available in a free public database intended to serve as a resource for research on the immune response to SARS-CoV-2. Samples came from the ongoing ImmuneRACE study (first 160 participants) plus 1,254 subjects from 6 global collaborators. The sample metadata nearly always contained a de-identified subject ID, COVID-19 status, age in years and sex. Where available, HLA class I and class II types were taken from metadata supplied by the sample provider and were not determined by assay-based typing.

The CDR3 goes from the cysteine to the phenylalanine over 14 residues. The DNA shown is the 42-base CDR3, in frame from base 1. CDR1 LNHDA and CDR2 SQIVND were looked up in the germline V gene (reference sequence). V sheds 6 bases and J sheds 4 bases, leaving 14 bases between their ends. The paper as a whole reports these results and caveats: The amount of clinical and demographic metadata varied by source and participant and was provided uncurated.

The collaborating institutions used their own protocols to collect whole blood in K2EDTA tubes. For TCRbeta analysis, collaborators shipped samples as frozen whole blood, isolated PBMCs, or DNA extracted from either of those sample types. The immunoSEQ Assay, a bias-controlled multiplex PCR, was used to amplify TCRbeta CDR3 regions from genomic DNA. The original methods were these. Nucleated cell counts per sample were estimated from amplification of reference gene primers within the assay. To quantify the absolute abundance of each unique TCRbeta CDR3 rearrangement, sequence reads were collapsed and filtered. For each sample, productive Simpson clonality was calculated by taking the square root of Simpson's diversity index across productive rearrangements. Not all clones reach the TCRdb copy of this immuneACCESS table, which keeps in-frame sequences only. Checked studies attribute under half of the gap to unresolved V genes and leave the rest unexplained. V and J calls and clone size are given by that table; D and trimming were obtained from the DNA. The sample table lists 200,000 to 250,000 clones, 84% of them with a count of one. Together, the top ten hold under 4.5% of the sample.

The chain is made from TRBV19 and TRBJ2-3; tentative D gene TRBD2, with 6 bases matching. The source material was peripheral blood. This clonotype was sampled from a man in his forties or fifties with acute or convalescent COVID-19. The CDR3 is CASSQRRGPDTQYF. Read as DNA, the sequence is TGTGCCAGTAGCCAGAGGAGGGGCCCAGATACGCAGTATTTT.